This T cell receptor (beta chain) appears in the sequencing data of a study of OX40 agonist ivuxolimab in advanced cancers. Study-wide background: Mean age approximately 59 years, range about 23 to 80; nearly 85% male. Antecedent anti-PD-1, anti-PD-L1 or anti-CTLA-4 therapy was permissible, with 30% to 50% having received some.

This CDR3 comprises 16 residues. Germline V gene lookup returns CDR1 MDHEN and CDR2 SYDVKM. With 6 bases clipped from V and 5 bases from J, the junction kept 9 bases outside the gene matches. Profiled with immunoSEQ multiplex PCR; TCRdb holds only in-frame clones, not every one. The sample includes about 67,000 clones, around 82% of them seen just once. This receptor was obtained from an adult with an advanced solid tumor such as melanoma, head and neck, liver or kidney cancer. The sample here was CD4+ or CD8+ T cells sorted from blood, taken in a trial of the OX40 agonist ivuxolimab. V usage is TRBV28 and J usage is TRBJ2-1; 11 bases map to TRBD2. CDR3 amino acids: CASRPLAGVRNNEQFF. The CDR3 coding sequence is TGTGCCAGCAGACCACTAGCGGGAGTACGAAACAATGAGCAGTTCTTC.